This TCR beta chain comes out of a study of PD-L1 blockade in urothelial cancer. Overall study context: Patients' atezolizumab regimen, 1,200 mg intravenously every 3 weeks, began in the mid-2010s. Blood analysis took place 3 weeks (second dose) and 6 weeks after treatment start.

The time point here: peripheral blood 6 weeks after treatment start. Each patient gave between 1 and 8 samples, pretreatment and on-treatment. With 4 bases clipped from V and 2 bases from J, the junction kept 15 bases outside the gene matches. CDR1 and CDR2 (germline): SGHDT, YYEEEE. CDR3 length equals 19 residues. This clone was detected only once. Profiled with immunoSEQ multiplex PCR; TCRdb holds only in-frame clones, not every one. Of under 50,000 clones listed, 65% to 90% are singletons. The chain combines TRBV5-6 with TRBJ2-2; TRBD2 aligns across 9 bases. This receptor was obtained from a man between 60 and 75 years old with urothelial cancer. Sequenced material: PBMCs, taken around atezolizumab (anti-PD-L1) treatment. The CDR3 DNA is TGTGCCAGCAGCCCTGGAGTACTAGCGGGTCAGGCCAACACCGGGGAGCTGTTTTTT. Its translation: CASSPGVLAGQANTGELFF. Filled out from reference TRBV5-6 and TRBJ2-2, the complete variable domain reads DAGVTQSPTHLIKTRGQQVTLRCSPKSGHDTVSWYQQALGQGPQFIFQYYEEEERQRGNFPDRFSGHQFPNYSSELNVNALLLGDSALYLCASSPGVLAGQANTGELFFGEGSRLTVL.